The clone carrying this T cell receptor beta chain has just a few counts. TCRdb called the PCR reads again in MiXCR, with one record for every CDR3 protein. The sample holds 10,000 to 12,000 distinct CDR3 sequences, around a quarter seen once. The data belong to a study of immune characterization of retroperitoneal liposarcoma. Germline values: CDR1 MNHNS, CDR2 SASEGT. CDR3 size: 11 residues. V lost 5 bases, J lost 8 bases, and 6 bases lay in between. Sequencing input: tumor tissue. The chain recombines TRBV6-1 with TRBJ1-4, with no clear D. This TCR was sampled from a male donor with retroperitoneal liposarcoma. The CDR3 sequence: CASSPREKLFF. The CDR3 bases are TGTGCCAGCAGTCCCCGAGAAAAACTGTTTTTT.